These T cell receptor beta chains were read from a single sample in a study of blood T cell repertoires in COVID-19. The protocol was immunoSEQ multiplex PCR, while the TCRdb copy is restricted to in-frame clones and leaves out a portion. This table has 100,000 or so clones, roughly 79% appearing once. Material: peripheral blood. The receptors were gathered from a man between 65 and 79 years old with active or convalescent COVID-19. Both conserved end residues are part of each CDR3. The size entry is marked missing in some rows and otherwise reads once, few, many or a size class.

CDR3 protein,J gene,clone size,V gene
CASSPDRGLDEQYF,TRBJ2-7,-,TRBV19
CASSLGGTGSNQPQHF,TRBJ1-5,-,TRBV5-5
CASSPAQGAETQYF,TRBJ2-5,-,TRBV19
CASSFGDRDQETQYF,TRBJ2-5,-,TRBV5-1
CASSRLVPSGGRGDTGELFF,TRBJ2-2,-,TRBV7-3
CASRPGTANSGNTIYF,TRBJ1-3,-,TRBV19
CAISEGLAGGPNTQYF,TRBJ2-3,-,TRBV10-3
CASSSTSGRGEQYF,TRBJ2-7,-,TRBV7-9
CASSILAGATYEQYF,TRBJ2-7,-,TRBV19
CASSSRAGLPYGQPQHF,TRBJ1-5,-,TRBV7-6
CASSLGPGGSGYTF,TRBJ1-2,-,TRBV7-9
CASSPGQRNSPLHF,TRBJ1-6,-,TRBV7-9
CASSAQDGYTF,TRBJ1-2,-,TRBV6-5
CASSRGGSQETQYF,TRBJ2-5,-,TRBV7-2
CASSFLGSSYEQYF,TRBJ2-7,once,TRBV7-2
CASSDGGLSGANVLTF,TRBJ2-6,-,TRBV6-1
CASSQGRANTEAFF,TRBJ1-1,-,TRBV4-1
CAWSLAGFSGNTIYF,TRBJ1-3,-,TRBV30
CASSLGVHLNTEAFF,TRBJ1-1,-,TRBV13
CASSLTSGPSEQYF,TRBJ2-7,-,TRBV5-1
CATSGTGTGDGETQYF,TRBJ2-5,few,TRBV24-1
CASSLLLNNEQFF,TRBJ2-1,-,TRBV7-2
CAIGRAEKLFF,TRBJ1-4,few,TRBV10-3
CAWGRQGYNQPQHF,TRBJ1-5,-,TRBV30
CASSSSGQGASPLHF,TRBJ1-6,-,TRBV28
CASSPTGDLSDTQYF,TRBJ2-3,once,TRBV7-2
CASSRGLETQYF,TRBJ2-5,-,TRBV6-2/TRBV6-3
CASSLQGSMDEQFF,TRBJ2-1,-,TRBV5-1
CASSPETPEQYF,TRBJ2-7,few,TRBV12-3/TRBV12-4
CASSRGLAGVTNTGELFF,TRBJ2-2,-,TRBV4-2
CASSHEAGDYGYTF,TRBJ1-2,-,TRBV5-8
CASSLVGLNTGELFF,TRBJ2-2,-,TRBV7-2
CASSLDRVDGYTF,TRBJ1-2,-,TRBV7-9
CASRRGTGELFF,TRBJ2-2,once,TRBV6-5
CASSGTTRNSGNTIYF,TRBJ1-3,few,TRBV28
CASSQRDRVQETQYF,TRBJ2-5,few,TRBV9
CASSSRGTGGNEQFF,TRBJ2-1,-,TRBV13
CASSLVGLAEAFF,TRBJ1-1,-,TRBV5-6
CAINPTETGELFF,TRBJ2-2,once,TRBV10-3
CASSPDRIRSGANVLTF,TRBJ2-6,-,TRBV18
CASSYGGTSTDTQYF,TRBJ2-3,once,TRBV6-6
CASSLHPGVGGQPQHF,TRBJ1-5,-,TRBV7-8
CASSLGLAGTGELFF,TRBJ2-2,-,TRBV3-1/TRBV3-2